One T cell receptor beta chain is described in this entry. Per the germline V gene, CDR1 is ENHRY and CDR2 is SYGVKD. The trim removed 0 bases at V and 0 bases at J, leaving 2 bases unmatched. The CDR3 loop spans 17 amino acids. This entry is derived from a study of shared clonotypes between healthy human individuals. Overall study: CD4 naive cells filled three plates per donor, CD4 memory three, CD8 naive two and CD8 memory one.

Over several immunoSEQ plates, each subset's genomic DNA was distributed in even portions. Only in-frame clones appear in the TCRdb table, and some are missing; sequencing was by immunoSEQ multiplex PCR. The data hold about 330,000 clones, with less than 85% observed a single time. The rearrangement uses TRBV10-3 and TRBJ2-2; 9 bases are shared with TRBD1. Material: memory CD4+ T cells sorted from blood. Subset here: CD45RA-negative fraction. This clonotype was sampled from a man aged 30-40 years in good health. The CDR3 protein is CAISESGQGTNTGELFF. CDR3 DNA sequence: TGTGCCATCAGTGAGTCGGGACAGGGCACGAACACCGGGGAGCTGTTTTTT.